One sample yielded the 23 T cell receptor beta chains listed below, sequenced in a study of CD8 T cells in ankylosing spondylitis. Findings and caveats of the study: A TCR beta motif of fewer than 10 highly homologous variants seemed to mark ankylosing spondylitis blood.

These receptors' antigens are unknown. TCRdb re-analysed the 5' RACE reads in MiXCR, keeping a single row per CDR3 protein. This repertoire shows 700,000 to 850,000 distinct CDR3 sequences, about 10% found once; its top ten account for 0.51%. Input material: blood, either unsorted or a sorted T cell fraction (not recorded which). These receptors were taken from a male donor with ankylosing spondylitis.

CDR3 nucleotide sequence: TGTGCCATCAGACCTGGACAGTACAATGAGCAGTTCTTC. Protein: CAIRPGQYNEQFF. V is TRBV5-4 and J is TRBJ2-1, with D possibly being TRBD1 (6 bases). Germline CDR1 is SGHNT and CDR2 is YYREEE (reference sequence). Trimming cost V 9 bases and J 4 bases, with 14 bases left between them. The CDR3 totals 13 residues.

The chain uses TRBV11-2 and TRBJ1-3; no reliable D call. With 3 bases removed from V and 0 bases from J, the gap between germline ends came to 18 bases. The CDR3 covers 18 residues. The germline CDR1 and CDR2 sequences are SGHAT and FQNNGV. CDR3 nucleotides: TGTGCCAGCAGCTTCCGGTCGGGCAGTCCCTTCTCTGGAAACACCATATATTTT. It is translated as CASSFRSGSPFSGNTIYF.

The chain links TRBV18 to TRBJ1-2; a possible D gene is TRBD1 (5 bases). The CDR3 is 17 amino acids. The germline V and J ends were trimmed by 0 bases and 4 bases, with 18 bases remaining between them. Germline V gives CDR1 KGHSH, CDR2 LQKENI. CDR3 sequence (DNA): TGTGCCAGCTCACCACCCTTTGGACACTTTTCCTCCTATGGCTACACCTTC. It yields the protein CASSPPFGHFSSYGYTF.

This clonotype turned up a few times. The chain uses TRBV20-1 and TRBJ2-5; a weak D match, TRBD2 (6 bases). The V and J ends lost 0 bases and 5 bases respectively, with 16 bases between them. CDR1 and CDR2 from the germline V gene are DFQATT and SNEGSKA (reference sequence). The CDR3 runs to 15 residues. CDR3 DNA sequence: TGCAGTGCTAGAGATCTGACTAGTGGTGTCGAGACCCAGTACTTC. It yields the protein CSARDLTSGVETQYF.

The genes are TRBV6-5 and TRBJ1-1; D is perhaps TRBD1 (5 bases). Germline CDR1 MNHEY, CDR2 SVGAGI. CDR3 length: 13 residues. Trimming cost V 0 bases and J 7 bases, with 9 bases left between them. The CDR3 spells CASSYSGRGEAFF. In DNA form, the CDR3 reads TGTGCCAGCAGTTACTCCGGAAGGGGTGAAGCTTTCTTT.

The gene calls are TRBV7-3 and TRBJ2-1; D may be TRBD1 (5 bases). CDR3 length: 13 amino acids. Germline V gene lookup returns CDR1 SGHTA and CDR2 FQGTGA. The germline V and J ends were trimmed by 4 bases and 3 bases, with 7 bases remaining between them. In DNA form, the CDR3 reads TGTGCCAGCAGCTCCGGACACTACAATGAGCAGTTCTTC. The encoded protein is CASSSGHYNEQFF.

The rearrangement joins TRBV20-1 to TRBJ1-1; D gene uncertain. Germline assignment: CDR1 DFQATT and CDR2 SNEGSKA (reference sequence). The V gene lost 1 base and the J gene lost 5 bases, with 11 bases spanning the gap. The CDR3 has 13 amino acids. Here the CDR3 reads CSARVVRWTEAFF. The CDR3 DNA follows: TGCAGTGCTAGAGTCGTCAGATGGACTGAAGCTTTCTTT.

This clonotype appeared many times. The chain employs TRBV29-1 and TRBJ2-7; TRBD1 matches at 7 bases. Germline CDR1 and CDR2: SQVTM and ANQGSEA. V was pared by 6 bases and J by 3 bases, with 5 bases of the junction left unmatched. The CDR3 is 12 amino acids. Written as DNA, the CDR3 is TGCAGCGTCCGACAGGGTGGCTACGAGCAGTACTTC. Protein sequence: CSVRQGGYEQYF.

The V call is TRBV6-1, the J call TRBJ1-1; 8 nucleotides line up with TRBD1. This CDR3 is built from 14 residues. CDR1 MNHNS and CDR2 SASEGT come from the germline V gene. The trim removed 6 bases at V and 4 bases at J, leaving 7 bases unmatched. CDR3 sequence: CASRKTGETTEAFF. CDR3 nucleotides: TGTGCCAGCAGGAAGACAGGGGAGACCACTGAAGCTTTCTTT.

This clonotype was picked up a small number of times. This chain uses TRBV20-1 with TRBJ2-2; 9 nucleotides match TRBD2. The CDR3 loop spans 15 amino acids. CDR1 and CDR2 from the germline V gene are DFQATT and SNEGSKA (reference sequence). V dropped 1 base and J dropped 1; count of bases not matched to a gene: 1. The CDR3 DNA sequence: TGCAGTGCTAGAGTGACTAGCGGGAACACCGGGGAGCTGTTTTTT. Amino acids: CSARVTSGNTGELFF.

This clonotype was observed a handful of times. This chain links TRBV29-1 with TRBJ1-2, with D hard to call. This CDR3 has 15 amino acids. Trimming stripped 4 bases from V and 3 bases from J, with 18 bases between. CDR1 SQVTM and CDR2 ANQGSEA come from the germline V gene. The CDR3 is CSVVHGPLGYYGYTF. CDR3 in DNA: TGCAGCGTTGTCCACGGACCCCTGGGGTACTATGGCTACACCTTC.

This clonotype was counted between two and nine times. The chain carries TRBV4-3 and TRBJ2-7; 10 bases map to TRBD1. This CDR3 region has 16 residues. V was clipped by 4 bases and J by 1 base; unmatched bases: 7. Germline V lookup: CDR1 LGHNA, CDR2 YSLEER. The CDR3 loop is CASSPDRDRGSYEQYF. The CDR3 DNA follows: TGCGCCAGCAGCCCTGACCGGGACAGGGGTTCCTACGAGCAGTACTTC.

This clonotype was detected a few times. The rearrangement joins TRBV4-2 to TRBJ2-1; tentative D call: TRBD2 (6 bases). Germline CDR1 reads LGHNA; CDR2 reads YNFKEQ. Deletions cut 0 bases from V and 12 bases from J, with 6 bases between. The CDR3 runs 11 residues. The CDR3 DNA sequence: TGTGCCAGCAGCCAAGACGGGGGGCAGTTCTTC. Protein: CASSQDGGQFF.

The chain carries TRBV29-1 and TRBJ2-7; TRBD2 matches 7 bases. In germline, CDR1 is SQVTM, CDR2 ANQGSEA. The CDR3 has 13 amino acids. V was clipped by 7 bases and J by 6 bases; unmatched bases: 12. The CDR3 reads CSAGRGLSGEQYF. The DNA of the CDR3 is TGCAGCGCAGGAAGGGGACTAAGTGGCGAGCAGTACTTC.

A few counts support this clonotype. The rearrangement uses TRBV7-2 and TRBJ2-7, with a tentative D call TRBD1 (5 bases). The V end was cut by 5 bases, the J end by 5 bases, with 19 bases between. The CDR3 is 15 residues long. The V gene's germline CDR1 is SGHTA and CDR2 FQGNSA. The CDR3 spells CASSPQGLSGDEQYF. The CDR3 DNA reads as TGTGCCAGCAGCCCTCAGGGTCTCAGTGGAGACGAGCAGTACTTC.

The V gene is TRBV5-1, the J gene TRBJ1-2; 9 positions agree with TRBD1. V shed 0 bases, J shed 0 bases, and the junction held 9 bases outside the gene matches. Germline V gene data show CDR1 as SGHRS and CDR2 as YFSETQ. CDR3 length equals 18 residues. The CDR3 DNA sequence: TGCGCCAGCAGCTTGGGACTTTATAACAGGGGGCCTAACTATGGCTACACCTTC. This encodes CASSLGLYNRGPNYGYTF.

This clonotype was recorded a few times. The rearrangement links TRBV7-6 to TRBJ1-1; D unresolved. Germline assignment: CDR1 SGHVS and CDR2 FNYEAQ. The CDR3 has 13 residues. V lost 5 bases and J 6 bases, leaving 13 bases between the germline ends. The CDR3 spells CASSPQETSEAFF. For the CDR3, the DNA is TGTGCCAGCAGCCCCCAGGAAACCTCTGAAGCTTTCTTT.

This clonotype was detected ten times or more. The gene calls are TRBV20-1 and TRBJ2-1; 9 bases are shared with TRBD2. Germline V gene sequence: CDR1 DFQATT, CDR2 SNEGSKA (reference sequence). This CDR3 has 17 residues. V shed 4 bases and J 3 bases; nucleotides not matched to a gene: 13. CDR3 DNA: TGCAGTGCTAAAGGGGAGGCTAGCGGGGTCTACTACAATGAGCAGTTCTTC. Translating gives CSAKGEASGVYYNEQFF.

The genes are TRBV28 and TRBJ2-3; tentative D call: TRBD1 (5 bases). The V gene lost 7 bases and the J gene lost 3 bases, with 8 bases spanning the gap. This CDR3 contains 12 residues. The germline CDR1 and CDR2 sequences are MDHEN and SYDVKM. CDR3: CASTRDTDTQYF. In DNA, the CDR3 is TGTGCCAGCACCAGGGATACAGATACGCAGTATTTT.

J is TRBJ1-1 and V is TRBV5-1; 7 bases are shared with TRBD1. The V gene end was trimmed by 4 bases and the J gene end by 1 base; junction bases not matched to a gene: 7. CDR3 length: 15 residues. In germline, CDR1 is SGHRS, CDR2 YFSETQ. In nucleotides, the CDR3 is TGCGCCAGCAGCGATCACAGGGGCGCGAACACTGAAGCTTTCTTT. Its translation: CASSDHRGANTEAFF.

Ten or more counts support this clonotype. The chain uses TRBV12-3 or TRBV12-4 and TRBJ2-4, with D tentatively TRBD1 (5 bases). CDR3 length: 16 residues. V lost 8 bases and J 0 bases, leaving 17 bases between the germline ends. As DNA, the CDR3 is TGTGCCAGCGCAACAACAGGAGCCCTAGCCAAAAACATTCAGTACTTC. It is translated as CASATTGALAKNIQYF.

The chain recombines TRBV4-3 with TRBJ2-6; possibly TRBD1 for D (6 bases). Germline V gives CDR1 LGHNA, CDR2 YSLEER. V was shortened by 5 bases and J by 0 bases, with 11 bases between the two germline ends. This CDR3 is 16 amino acids long. In DNA form, the CDR3 reads TGCGCCAGCAGCGAAACAGGGACCTCTGGGGCCAACGTCCTGACTTTC. This gives the protein CASSETGTSGANVLTF.

This clonotype has more than one count but fewer than ten. The chain uses TRBV20-1 and TRBJ2-3, with 8 bases identical to TRBD2. The germline gives CDR1 DFQATT, CDR2 SNEGSKA (reference sequence). The CDR3 length is 15 residues. With 0 bases clipped from V and 2 bases from J, the junction kept 4 bases outside the gene matches. As DNA, the CDR3 is TGCAGTGCTAGAGACCCAGCGGGGGTCACAGATACGCAGTATTTT. Protein product: CSARDPAGVTDTQYF.